A single sample is the source of the 21 T cell receptor beta chains below, sequenced in a study of blood T cell repertoires in COVID-19. The protocol was immunoSEQ multiplex PCR, while the TCRdb copy is restricted to in-frame clones and leaves out a portion. The sample contains tens of thousands of clones, roughly 85% of which appear only once. Sequencing was performed on peripheral blood. The origin of the receptors is a man aged 55 to 70 with COVID-19, enrolled during active disease.

The chain uses TRBV19 and TRBJ1-1; TRBD1 agrees at 8 bases. Per the germline V gene, CDR1 is LNHDA and CDR2 is SQIVND (reference sequence). The CDR3 has 14 amino acids. V was pared by 4 bases and J by 3 bases, with 4 bases of the junction left unmatched. The CDR3 DNA reads as TGTGCCAGTAGTAGCCGGACAGGGTACACTGAAGCTTTCTTT. Protein sequence: CASSSRTGYTEAFF.

This clone was found a few times. The rearrangement uses TRBV10-3 and TRBJ1-5; TRBD1 aligns across 9 bases. Germline CDR1 is ENHRY and CDR2 is SYGVKD. V was pared by 3 bases and J by 5 bases, with 2 bases of the junction left unmatched. The CDR3 contains 14 residues. CDR3 in amino acids: CAISEQGADQPQHF. CDR3 sequence (DNA): TGTGCCATCAGTGAACAGGGGGCAGATCAGCCCCAGCATTTT.

The chain combines TRBV18 with TRBJ1-1; D is unresolved. Germline V gives CDR1 KGHSH, CDR2 LQKENI. Trimming cost V 3 bases and J 1 base, with 12 bases left between them. The CDR3 spans 15 residues. CDR3 bases: TGTGCCAGCTCACCCCAGGCAGAGAAGAACACTGAAGCTTTCTTT. Protein product: CASSPQAEKNTEAFF.

This chain connects TRBV5-1 to TRBJ1-6; D is perhaps TRBD1 (5 bases). CDR1 and CDR2 from the germline V gene are SGHRS and YFSETQ. V lost 3 bases and J 8 bases, leaving 15 bases between the germline ends. The CDR3 runs 15 residues. The CDR3 nucleotides are TGCGCCAGCAGCTCGGGACTTCTGGGGGATTCACCCCTCCACTTT. Translating it yields CASSSGLLGDSPLHF.

This chain links TRBV5-1 with TRBJ1-2; 7 nucleotides align to TRBD1. The germline gives CDR1 SGHRS, CDR2 YFSETQ. CDR3 length equals 13 residues. Losses at the gene ends were 5 bases for V and 8 bases for J; bases not matched to a gene: 9. CDR3 in amino acids: CASSLGQASGYTF. CDR3 DNA: TGCGCCAGCAGTCTTGGACAGGCCTCGGGCTACACCTTC.

The V and J genes are TRBV30 and TRBJ1-1; possibly TRBD1 for D (6 bases). The CDR3 totals 13 residues. Germline assignment: CDR1 GTSNPN and CDR2 SVGIG (reference sequence). V was clipped by 4 bases and J by 1 base, with 10 bases between them. The CDR3 spells CAWIGQPNTEAFF. The CDR3 DNA sequence: TGTGCCTGGATAGGACAGCCGAACACTGAAGCTTTCTTT.

CDR3 nucleotide sequence: TGCGCCAGCAGCAAACCGGGACAGGGAATTTATAATTCACCCCTCCACTTT. Amino acids: CASSKPGQGIYNSPLHF. The chain combines TRBV5-1 with TRBJ1-6, with TRBD1 matching over 9 bases. The ends lost 4 bases at V and 4 bases at J; junction bases unmatched: 9. In germline, CDR1 is SGHRS, CDR2 YFSETQ. CDR3 length equals 17 residues. Combining the CDR3 with reference TRBV5-1 and TRBJ1-6 gives the whole variable domain KAGVTQTPRYLIKTRGQQVTLSCSPISGHRSVSWYQQTPGQGLQFLFEYFSETQRNKGNFPGRFSGRQFSNSRSEMNVSTLELGDSALYLCASSKPGQGIYNSPLHFGNGTRLTVT.

The rearrangement uses TRBV7-6 and TRBJ1-3; tentative D call: TRBD1 (5 bases). The CDR3 is 16 residues long. V shed 8 bases and J shed 2 bases, with 19 bases lying between them. Germline loops: CDR1 SGHVS, CDR2 FNYEAQ. The DNA of the CDR3 is TGTGCCAGCGCCCTGGGGCTAGCGGCGACTGGAAACACCATATATTTT. Its protein product is CASALGLAATGNTIYF.

The J gene is TRBJ1-3, the V gene TRBV5-1; the D gene is possibly TRBD1 (6 bases). Germline V gene sequence: CDR1 SGHRS, CDR2 YFSETQ. Trimming removed 4 bases from V and 0 bases from J, with 11 bases in between. This CDR3 is 15 amino acids long. The CDR3 DNA follows: TGCGCCAGCAGCCCCGGACAGAGCTCTGGAAACACCATATATTTT. Protein product: CASSPGQSSGNTIYF.

This rearrangement joins TRBV2 to TRBJ1-5; tentatively, D is TRBD1 (5 bases). The CDR3 is 15 residues long. V lost 9 bases to trimming and J lost 0 bases, with 15 bases between them. Per germline, CDR1 SNHLY and CDR2 FYNNEI. The CDR3 is CASSPQGSSNQPQHF. In DNA form, the CDR3 reads TGTGCCAGTAGCCCCCAGGGTAGTAGCAATCAGCCCCAGCATTTT.

This rearrangement joins TRBV11-2 to TRBJ2-7, with 9 bases fitting TRBD1. Germline-derived CDR1 and CDR2 are SGHAT and FQNNGV. The CDR3 length is 15 residues. With 6 bases clipped from V and 3 bases from J, the junction kept 9 bases outside the gene matches. The CDR3 protein is CASSNNPGQGYEQYF. CDR3 coding DNA: TGTGCCAGCAGTAACAACCCGGGACAGGGCTACGAGCAGTACTTC.

Comments on this clone: The identical CDR3 is also encoded by other nucleotide sequences in the sample. The chain joins TRBV6-5 to TRBJ1-2; TRBD1 matches at 8 bases. V was clipped by 3 bases and J by 5 bases; unmatched bases: 5. The CDR3 is 14 amino acids. Germline CDR1 MNHEY, CDR2 SVGAGI. CDR3 nucleotide sequence: TGTGCCAGCAGTTATAGAACAGGGGGTTATGGCTACACCTTC. Its translation is CASSYRTGGYGYTF.

This chain joins TRBV7-9 and TRBJ2-7, with 8 nucleotides matching TRBD2. There are 17 residues in the CDR3. Unmatched junction bases numbered 12, after V lost 4 bases and J lost 1 base. Germline lookup yields CDR1 SEHNR and CDR2 FQNEAQ (reference sequence). The CDR3 region has the DNA TGTGCCAGCAGCTCCCCCGCGGGGACTAGTAAGTCCTACGAGCAGTACTTC. This translates into CASSSPAGTSKSYEQYF.

The chain combines TRBV7-7 with TRBJ2-1; possible D gene TRBD2, 5 bases. CDR1 and CDR2 from the germline V gene are SSHAT and FNYEAQ (reference sequence). The CDR3 has 16 residues. The V end lost 2 bases, the J end lost 5 bases, and 16 bases lay between the germline ends. CDR3 bases: TGTGCCAGCAGCTTAAACCCGTCCGACTACCACAATGAGCAGTTCTTC. As protein: CASSLNPSDYHNEQFF.

This chain uses TRBV29-1 with TRBJ2-7, with a weak D call TRBD1 (6 bases). The V gene lost 4 bases and the J gene lost 0 bases, with 13 bases spanning the gap. This CDR3 region has 14 residues. Germline values: CDR1 SQVTM, CDR2 ANQGSEA. As DNA, the CDR3 is TGCAGCGTTGTCAGGCAGGGACACTCCTACGAGCAGTACTTC. This sequence encodes CSVVRQGHSYEQYF.

The chain carries TRBV24-1 and TRBJ1-4; D possibly corresponds to TRBD1 (5 bases). Germline CDR1 KGHDR, CDR2 SFDVKD. V was shortened by 4 bases and J by 8 bases, with 7 bases between the two germline ends. CDR3 length: 12 residues. The CDR3 spells CATSEKGEKLFF. The CDR3 DNA is TGTGCCACCAGTGAAAAGGGGGAAAAACTGTTTTTT.

This clone was found a few times. The chain employs TRBV19 and TRBJ1-4; no reliable D call. The CDR3 is 15 residues long. The germline V and J ends were trimmed by 7 bases and 8 bases, with 20 bases remaining between them. Germline CDR1 reads LNHDA; CDR2 reads SQIVND (reference sequence). This CDR3 reads CASTPTRTGEEKLFF. In DNA, the CDR3 is TGTGCCAGTACCCCTACCCGGACGGGAGAGGAAAAACTGTTTTTT.

The rearrangement joins TRBV18 to TRBJ2-7; maybe TRBD2 (6 bases). This CDR3 spans 13 amino acids. From germline, CDR1 is KGHSH and CDR2 LQKENI. Trimming pared 6 bases from V and 2 bases from J, leaving 11 bases between. CDR3 DNA sequence: TGTGCCAGCTCCCCCGGGGGTACCTACGAGCAGTACTTC. Its protein product is CASSPGGTYEQYF.

The chain recombines TRBV3-1 (or the pseudogene TRBV3-2) with TRBJ2-2, with 7 bases matching TRBD1. Germline CDR1 is LGHDT and CDR2 is YNNKEL (reference sequence). The V gene end was trimmed by 1 base and the J gene end by 7 bases; junction bases not matched to a gene: 3. The CDR3 extends over 14 amino acids. Here the CDR3 DNA reads TGTGCCAGCAGCCAAGTAAGGGGGCACGGGGAGCTGTTTTTT. This translates into CASSQVRGHGELFF.

The chain uses TRBV6-1 and TRBJ2-5; 9 bases line up with TRBD1. Trimming removed 0 bases from V and 2 bases from J; junction bases left unmatched: 4. The CDR3 totals 16 residues. Germline V gives CDR1 MNHNS, CDR2 SASEGT. Here the CDR3 DNA reads TGTGCCAGCAGTGAAGCGGGACAGGGACCACAAGAGACCCAGTACTTC. This sequence encodes CASSEAGQGPQETQYF.

This chain connects TRBV18 to TRBJ1-1, with 7 bases lining up with TRBD1. Germline V gene lookup returns CDR1 KGHSH and CDR2 LQKENI. V shed 2 bases and J 2 bases; nucleotides not matched to a gene: 8. The CDR3 covers 16 residues. CDR3: CASSPETGFSNTEAFF. CDR3 DNA sequence: TGTGCCAGCTCACCAGAGACAGGGTTCTCCAACACTGAAGCTTTCTTT.